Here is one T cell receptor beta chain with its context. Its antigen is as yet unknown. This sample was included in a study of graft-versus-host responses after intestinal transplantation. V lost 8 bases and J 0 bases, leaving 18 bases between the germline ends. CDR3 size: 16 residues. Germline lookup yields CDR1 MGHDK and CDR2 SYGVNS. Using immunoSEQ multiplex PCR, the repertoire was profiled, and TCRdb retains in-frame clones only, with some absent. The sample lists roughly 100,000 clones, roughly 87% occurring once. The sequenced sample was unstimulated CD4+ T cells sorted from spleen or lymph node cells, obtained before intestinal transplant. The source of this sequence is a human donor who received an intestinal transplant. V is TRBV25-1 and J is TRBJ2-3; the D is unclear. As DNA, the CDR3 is TGTGCCAGCTCGTTAAGTCGAGACCTTAGCACAGATACGCAGTATTTT. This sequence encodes CASSLSRDLSTDTQYF.